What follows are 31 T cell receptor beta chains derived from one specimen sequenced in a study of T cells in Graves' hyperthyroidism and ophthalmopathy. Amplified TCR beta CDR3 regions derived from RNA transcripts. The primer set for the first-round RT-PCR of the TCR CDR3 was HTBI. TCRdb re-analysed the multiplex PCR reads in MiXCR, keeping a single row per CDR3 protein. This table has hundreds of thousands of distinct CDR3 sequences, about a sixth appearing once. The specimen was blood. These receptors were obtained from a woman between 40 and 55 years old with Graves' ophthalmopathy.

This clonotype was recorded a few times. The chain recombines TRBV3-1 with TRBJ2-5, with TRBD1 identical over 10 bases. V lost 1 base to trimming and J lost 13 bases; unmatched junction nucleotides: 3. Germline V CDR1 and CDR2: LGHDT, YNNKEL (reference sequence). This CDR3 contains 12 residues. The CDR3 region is CASSQGQGAPYF. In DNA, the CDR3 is TGTGCCAGCAGCCAAGGACAGGGGGCACCGTACTTC.

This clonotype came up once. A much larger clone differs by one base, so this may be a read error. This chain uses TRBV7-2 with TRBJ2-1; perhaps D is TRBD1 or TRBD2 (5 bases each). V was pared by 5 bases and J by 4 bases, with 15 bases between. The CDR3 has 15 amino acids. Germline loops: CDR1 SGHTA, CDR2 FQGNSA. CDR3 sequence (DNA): TGTGCCAGCAGCCCAACCGGGACGGGATACAATGAGCAGTTCTTC. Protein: CASSPTGTGYNEQFF. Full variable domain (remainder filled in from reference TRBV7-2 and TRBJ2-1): GAGVSQSPSNKVTEKGKDVELRCDPISGHTALYWYRQSLGQGLEFLIYFQGNSAPDKSGLPSDRFSAERTGGSVSTLTIQRTQQEDSAVYLCASSPTGTGYNEQFFGPGTRLTVL.

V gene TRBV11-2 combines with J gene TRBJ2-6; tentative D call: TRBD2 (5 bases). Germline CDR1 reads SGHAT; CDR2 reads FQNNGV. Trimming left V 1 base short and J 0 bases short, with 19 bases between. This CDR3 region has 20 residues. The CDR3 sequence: CASSLARAAGVLSGANVLTF. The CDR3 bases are TGTGCCAGCAGCTTAGCTCGGGCAGCCGGGGTCCTCTCTGGGGCCAACGTCCTGACTTTC.

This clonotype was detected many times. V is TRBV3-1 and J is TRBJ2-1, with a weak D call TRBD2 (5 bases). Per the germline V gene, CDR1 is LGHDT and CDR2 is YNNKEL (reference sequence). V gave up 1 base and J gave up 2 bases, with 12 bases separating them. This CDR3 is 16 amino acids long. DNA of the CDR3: TGTGCCAGCAGCCAAGGACATGACTATCCCTACAATGAGCAGTTCTTC. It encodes CASSQGHDYPYNEQFF.

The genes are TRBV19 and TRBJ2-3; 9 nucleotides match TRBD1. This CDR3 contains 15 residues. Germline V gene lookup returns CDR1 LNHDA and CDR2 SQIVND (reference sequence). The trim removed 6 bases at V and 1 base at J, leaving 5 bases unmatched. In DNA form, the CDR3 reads TGTGCCAGTAGACAACAGGGGGCGGGCACAGATACGCAGTATTTT. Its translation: CASRQQGAGTDTQYF.

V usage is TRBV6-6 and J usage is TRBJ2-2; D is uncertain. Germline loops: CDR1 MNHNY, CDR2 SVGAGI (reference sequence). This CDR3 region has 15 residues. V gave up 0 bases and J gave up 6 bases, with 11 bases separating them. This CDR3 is CASSYSMVTAGELFF. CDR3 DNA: TGTGCCAGCAGTTACTCGATGGTAACAGCCGGGGAGCTGTTTTTT.

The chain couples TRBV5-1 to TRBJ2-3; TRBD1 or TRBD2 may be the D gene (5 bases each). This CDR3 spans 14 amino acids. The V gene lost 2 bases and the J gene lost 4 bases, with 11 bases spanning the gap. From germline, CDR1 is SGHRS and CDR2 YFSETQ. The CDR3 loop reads CASSFGGMADTQYF. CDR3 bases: TGCGCCAGCAGCTTTGGGGGAATGGCAGATACGCAGTATTTT.

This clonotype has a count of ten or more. The CDR3 region is CASSLEGADTQYF. DNA of the CDR3: TGTGCCAGCAGCTTAGAGGGAGCAGATACGCAGTATTTT. This rearrangement joins TRBV7-9 to TRBJ2-3, with D possibly matching TRBD2 (5 bases). The CDR3 totals 13 residues. Looked up from germline, CDR1 is SEHNR and CDR2 is FQNEAQ (reference sequence). Trimming shortened V by 1 base and J by 4 bases, and 6 bases separated the two germline ends.

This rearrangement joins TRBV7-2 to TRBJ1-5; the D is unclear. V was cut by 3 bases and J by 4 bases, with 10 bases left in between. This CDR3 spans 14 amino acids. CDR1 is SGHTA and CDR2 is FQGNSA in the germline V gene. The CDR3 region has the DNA TGTGCCAGCAGCTTCGACTTGGGGAATCAGCCCCAGCATTTT. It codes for CASSFDLGNQPQHF.

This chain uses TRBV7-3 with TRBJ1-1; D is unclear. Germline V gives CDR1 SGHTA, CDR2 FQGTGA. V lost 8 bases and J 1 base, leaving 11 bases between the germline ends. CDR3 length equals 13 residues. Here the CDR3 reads CASGLHGNTEAFF. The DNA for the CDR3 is TGTGCCAGCGGCCTCCACGGGAACACTGAAGCTTTCTTT.

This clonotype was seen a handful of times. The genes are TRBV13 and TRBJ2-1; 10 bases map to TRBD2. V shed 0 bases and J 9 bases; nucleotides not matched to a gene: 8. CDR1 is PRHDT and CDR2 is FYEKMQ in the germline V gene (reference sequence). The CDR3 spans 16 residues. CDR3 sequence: CASSLGRLAGEVEQFF. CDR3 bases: TGTGCCAGCAGCTTAGGCCGGCTAGCGGGAGAGGTTGAGCAGTTCTTC.

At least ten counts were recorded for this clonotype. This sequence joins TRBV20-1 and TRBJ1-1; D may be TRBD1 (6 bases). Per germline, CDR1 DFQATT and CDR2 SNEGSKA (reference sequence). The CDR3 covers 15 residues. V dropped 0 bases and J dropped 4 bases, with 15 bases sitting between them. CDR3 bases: TGCAGTGCTAGAGATCCCCGACAGGTCTTCACTGAAGCTTTCTTT. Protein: CSARDPRQVFTEAFF.

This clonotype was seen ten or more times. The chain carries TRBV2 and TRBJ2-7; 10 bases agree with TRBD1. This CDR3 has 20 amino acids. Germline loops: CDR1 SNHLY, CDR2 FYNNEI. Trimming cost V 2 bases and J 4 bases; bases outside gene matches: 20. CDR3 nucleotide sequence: TGTGCCAGCAGTGAACCGGGACAGGGGATCCTTGGTACTCCAGGGTACGAGCAGTACTTC. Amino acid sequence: CASSEPGQGILGTPGYEQYF.

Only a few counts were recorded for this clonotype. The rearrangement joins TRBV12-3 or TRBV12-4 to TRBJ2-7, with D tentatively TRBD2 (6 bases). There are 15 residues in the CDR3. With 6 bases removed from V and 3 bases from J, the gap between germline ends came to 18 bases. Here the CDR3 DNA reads TGTGCCAGCAGCCATGGGCGCGGGGCGCTCTACGAGCAGTACTTC. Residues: CASSHGRGALYEQYF.

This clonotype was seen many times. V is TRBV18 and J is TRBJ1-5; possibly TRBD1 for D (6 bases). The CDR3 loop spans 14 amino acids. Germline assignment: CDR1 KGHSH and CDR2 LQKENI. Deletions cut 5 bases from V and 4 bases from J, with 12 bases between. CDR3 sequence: CASSSQGRNQPQHF. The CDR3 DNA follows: TGTGCCAGCTCATCACAGGGAAGGAATCAGCCCCAGCATTTT.

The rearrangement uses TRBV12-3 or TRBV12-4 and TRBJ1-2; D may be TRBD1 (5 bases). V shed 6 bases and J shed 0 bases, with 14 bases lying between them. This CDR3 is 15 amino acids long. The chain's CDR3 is CASRRAGIPNYGYTF. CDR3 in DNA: TGTGCCAGCAGGCGGGCAGGGATCCCTAACTATGGCTACACCTTC.

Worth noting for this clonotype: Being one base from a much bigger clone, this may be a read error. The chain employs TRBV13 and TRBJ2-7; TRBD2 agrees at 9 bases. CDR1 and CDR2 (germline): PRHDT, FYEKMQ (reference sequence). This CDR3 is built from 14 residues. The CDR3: CAGSSLAGHYEQYF. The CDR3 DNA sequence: TGTGCCGGCAGCTCCCTAGCGGGGCACTACGAGCAGTACTTC.

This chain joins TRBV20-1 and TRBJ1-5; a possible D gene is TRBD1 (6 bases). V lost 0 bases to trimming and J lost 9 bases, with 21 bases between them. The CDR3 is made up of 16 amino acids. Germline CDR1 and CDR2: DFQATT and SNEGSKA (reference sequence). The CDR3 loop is CSAREQGNTLSRPQHF. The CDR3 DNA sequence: TGCAGTGCTAGAGAGCAGGGGAATACCCTAAGTAGGCCCCAGCATTTT.

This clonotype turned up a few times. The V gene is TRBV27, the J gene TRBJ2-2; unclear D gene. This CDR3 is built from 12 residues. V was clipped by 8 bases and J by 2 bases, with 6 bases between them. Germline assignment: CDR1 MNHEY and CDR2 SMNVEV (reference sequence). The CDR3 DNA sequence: TGTGCCAGCGCTCAAAACACCGGGGAGCTGTTTTTT. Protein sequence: CASAQNTGELFF.

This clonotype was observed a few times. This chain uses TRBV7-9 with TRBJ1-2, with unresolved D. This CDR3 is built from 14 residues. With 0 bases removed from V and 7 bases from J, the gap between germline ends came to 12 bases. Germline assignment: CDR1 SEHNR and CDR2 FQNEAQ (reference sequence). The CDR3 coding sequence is TGTGCCAGCAGCTTAGCGGCAGGAGACTTTGGCTACACCTTC. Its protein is CASSLAAGDFGYTF.

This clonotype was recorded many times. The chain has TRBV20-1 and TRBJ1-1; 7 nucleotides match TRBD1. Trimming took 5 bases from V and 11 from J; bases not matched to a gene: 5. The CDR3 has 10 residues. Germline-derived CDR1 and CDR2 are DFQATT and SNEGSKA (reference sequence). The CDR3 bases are TGCAGTGCTGTCAGGGGGGCGGCTTTCTTT. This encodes CSAVRGAAFF.

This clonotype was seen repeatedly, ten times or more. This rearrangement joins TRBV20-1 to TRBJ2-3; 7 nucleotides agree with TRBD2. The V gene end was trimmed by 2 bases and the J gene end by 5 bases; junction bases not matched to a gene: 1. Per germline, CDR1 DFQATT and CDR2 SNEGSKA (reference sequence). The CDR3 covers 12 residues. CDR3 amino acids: CSARPSGDTQYF. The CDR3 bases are TGCAGTGCTAGACCTAGCGGAGATACGCAGTATTTT.

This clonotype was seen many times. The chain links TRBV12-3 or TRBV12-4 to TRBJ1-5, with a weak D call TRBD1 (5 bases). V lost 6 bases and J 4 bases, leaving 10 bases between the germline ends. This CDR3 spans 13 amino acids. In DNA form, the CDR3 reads TGTGCCAGCAGCCTGGGGCTTAATCAGCCCCAGCATTTT. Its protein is CASSLGLNQPQHF.

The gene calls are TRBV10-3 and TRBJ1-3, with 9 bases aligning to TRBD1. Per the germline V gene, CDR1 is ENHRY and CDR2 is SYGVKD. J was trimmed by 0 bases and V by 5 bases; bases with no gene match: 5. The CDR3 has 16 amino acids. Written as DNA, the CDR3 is TGTGCCATCAGTAGTGGGACAGGGATCTCTGGAAACACCATATATTTT. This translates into CAISSGTGISGNTIYF.

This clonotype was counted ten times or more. Here the CDR3 DNA reads TGCGCCAGCAGGAGCGGGGAGACTTACAATGAGCAGTTCTTC. It is translated as CASRSGETYNEQFF. The chain employs TRBV5-1 and TRBJ2-1, with TRBD2 matching 7 bases. The CDR3 is 14 amino acids. Germline CDR1 SGHRS, CDR2 YFSETQ. V lost 5 bases, J lost 4 bases, and 6 bases stayed unmatched.

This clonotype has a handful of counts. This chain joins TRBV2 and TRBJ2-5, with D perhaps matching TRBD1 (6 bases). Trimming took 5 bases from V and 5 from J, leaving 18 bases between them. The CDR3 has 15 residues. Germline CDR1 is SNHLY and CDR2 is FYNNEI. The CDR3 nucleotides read TGTGCCAGCAGTTCGGAGCAGGGGAATGACGAGACCCAGTACTTC. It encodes CASSSEQGNDETQYF. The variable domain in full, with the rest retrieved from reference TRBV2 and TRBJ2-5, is EPEVTQTPSHQVTQMGQEVILRCVPISNHLYFYWYRQILGQKVEFLVSFYNNEISEKSEIFDDQFSVERPDGSNFTLKIRSTKLEDSAMYFCASSSEQGNDETQYFGPGTRLLVL.

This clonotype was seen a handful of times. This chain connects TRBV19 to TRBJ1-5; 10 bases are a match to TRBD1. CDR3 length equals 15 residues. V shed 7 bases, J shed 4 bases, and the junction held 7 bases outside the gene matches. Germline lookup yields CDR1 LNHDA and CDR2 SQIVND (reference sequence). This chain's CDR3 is CASTRRTGGNQPQHF. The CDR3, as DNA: TGTGCCAGTACCAGGAGGACAGGGGGGAATCAGCCCCAGCATTTT.

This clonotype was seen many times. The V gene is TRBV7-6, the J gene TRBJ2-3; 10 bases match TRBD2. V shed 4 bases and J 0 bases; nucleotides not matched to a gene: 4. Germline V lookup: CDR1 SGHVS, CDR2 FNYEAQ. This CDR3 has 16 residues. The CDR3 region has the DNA TGTGCCAGCAGCTCGGGACTAGCGCAAAGCACAGATACGCAGTATTTT. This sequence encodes CASSSGLAQSTDTQYF. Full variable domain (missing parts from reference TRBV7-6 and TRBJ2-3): GAGVSQSPRYKVTKRGQDVALRCDPISGHVSLYWYRQALGQGPEFLTYFNYEAQQDKSGLPNDRFSAERPEGSISTLTIQRTEQRDSAMYRCASSSGLAQSTDTQYFGPGTRLTVL.

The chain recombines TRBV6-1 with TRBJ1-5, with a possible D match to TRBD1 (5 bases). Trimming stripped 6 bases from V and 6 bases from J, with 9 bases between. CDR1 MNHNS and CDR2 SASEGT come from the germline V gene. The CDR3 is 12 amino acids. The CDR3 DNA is TGTGCCAGCAGGACAGTCTCTCAGCCCCAGCATTTT. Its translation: CASRTVSQPQHF.

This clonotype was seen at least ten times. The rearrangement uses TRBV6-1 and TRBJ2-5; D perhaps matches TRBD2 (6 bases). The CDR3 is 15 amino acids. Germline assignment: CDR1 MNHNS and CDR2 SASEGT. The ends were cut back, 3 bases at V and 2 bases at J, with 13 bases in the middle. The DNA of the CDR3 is TGTGCCAGCAGTGAGTTGGCAGGAGGGCAAGAGACCCAGTACTTC. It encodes CASSELAGGQETQYF.

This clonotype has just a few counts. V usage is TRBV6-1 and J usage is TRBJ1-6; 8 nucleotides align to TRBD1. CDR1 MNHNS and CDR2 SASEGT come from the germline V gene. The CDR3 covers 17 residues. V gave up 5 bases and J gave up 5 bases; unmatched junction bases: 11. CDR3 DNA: TGTGCCAGCAGTTACCACAGGGGGATGAAGGATAATTCACCCCTCCACTTT. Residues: CASSYHRGMKDNSPLHF.